This T cell receptor beta chain originates from a study of cytomegalovirus exposure and HLA in healthy donors. CDR3 length: 14 residues. V was cut by 2 bases and J by 7 bases, with 14 bases left in between. Germline assignment: CDR1 MNHNS and CDR2 SASEGT. Only a few counts were recorded for this clone. Its antigen is as yet unknown. Study findings and constraints: Whilst most TCR sequences proved rare, a subset of public TCRs occurred across many donors. For cytomegalovirus status, the classifier reportedly gave diagnoses with high specificity and sensitivity. Immune exposure information comprised only CMV serostatus.

Amplification used 60 Vbeta primers and 13 Jbeta primers. Data came from immunoSEQ multiplex PCR; TCRdb stores just in-frame clones and leaves some out. The data show approximately 100,000 clones, with 74% seen just once and about 2% held by the top ten. Specimen: PBMCs. The V gene is TRBV6-1, the J gene TRBJ1-2; tentative D call: TRBD1 (5 bases). This TCR came from a human donor in good health. CDR3: CASSENGDSFGYTF. DNA of the CDR3: TGTGCCAGCAGTGAAAATGGAGACAGCTTTGGCTACACCTTC.